The 24 T cell receptor beta chains presented below share a single source sample, sequenced in a study of a mutant IDH1 vaccine in newly diagnosed glioma (dated by TCRdb to about 2021). The sample's time point label is to be understood as: week 11, during vaccination. A 20-mer mutant IDH1 peptide at 300 micrograms in Montanide made up each vaccine dose, which was injected subcutaneously together with topical imiquimod. Receptor libraries were prepared by the immunoSEQ multiplex PCR assay. TCRdb holds this immuneACCESS table with in-frame rearrangements only. Some clones are missing; in checked studies, unresolved V genes explain under half, and the rest has no known cause. The sample yields roughly 57,000 clones; around 91% were counted once. Roughly 1.9% of the sample belongs to the ten largest clones. These receptors have no identified antigens. The specimen comprised PBMCs, sampled from a glioma patient whose treatment included an IDH1 peptide vaccine. The origin of the receptors is a middle-aged man with glioma.

The chain couples TRBV2 to TRBJ1-1, with D maybe TRBD1 (6 bases). This CDR3 contains 14 residues. Between the trimmed V and J ends, which lost 2 bases and 5 bases, there was a span of 12 bases. CDR1 is SNHLY and CDR2 is FYNNEI in the germline V gene. In DNA form, the CDR3 reads TGTGCCAGCAGTGAATGGACAGAGGGGACTGAAGCTTTCTTT. Residues: CASSEWTEGTEAFF.

The chain uses TRBV7-2 and TRBJ2-1; TRBD2 agrees at 9 bases. The CDR3 has 14 residues. From germline, CDR1 is SGHTA and CDR2 FQGNSA. After removal of 5 bases from V and 7 bases from J, the junction contained 6 bases not matched to a gene. As DNA, the CDR3 is TGTGCCAGCAGCCTCACTAGCGGGCTTAATGAGCAGTTCTTC. Translating it yields CASSLTSGLNEQFF.

This sequence joins TRBV30 and TRBJ2-7; D may be TRBD1 or TRBD2 (6 bases each). Germline-derived CDR1 and CDR2 are GTSNPN and SVGIG (reference sequence). This CDR3 has 12 residues. CDR3 amino acids: CAWSSGAYVQYV. The CDR3 bases are TGTGCCTGGAGTTCGGGGGCTTACGTGCAGTACGTC.

This clone has only a few counts. The genes are TRBV4-3 and TRBJ1-2; the D gene is possibly TRBD1 (6 bases). Trimming pared 0 bases from V and 4 bases from J, leaving 21 bases between. There are 18 residues in the CDR3. Per the germline V gene, CDR1 is LGHNA and CDR2 is YSLEER. The CDR3 sequence: CASSQDRSRAGVAYGYTF. The CDR3 DNA is TGCGCCAGCAGCCAAGATCGTTCGAGGGCAGGGGTGGCCTATGGCTACACCTTC.

This clone was seen once. The chain is built from TRBV4-1 and TRBJ2-1; 9 bases map to TRBD2. From germline, CDR1 is MGHRA and CDR2 YSYEKL. V trimming: 4 bases; J trimming: 7 bases; junction bases outside the gene matches: 8. CDR3 length: 15 residues. The CDR3 protein is CASSRLGLANNEQFF. Written as DNA, the CDR3 is TGCGCCAGCAGCCGATTAGGACTAGCGAATAATGAGCAGTTCTTC.

The chain joins TRBV7-2 to TRBJ2-1; 8 positions agree with TRBD1. CDR1 is SGHTA and CDR2 is FQGNSA in the germline V gene. The ends lost 1 base at V and 8 bases at J; junction bases unmatched: 7. The CDR3 length is 15 residues. CDR3 in amino acids: CASSLGRTGIYEQFF. The CDR3 DNA sequence: TGTGCCAGCAGCTTAGGACGGACAGGGATCTATGAGCAGTTCTTC.

Here the CDR3 reads CASSAGSTDTQYF. The CDR3 coding sequence is TGTGCCAGCAGTGCCGGGAGCACAGATACGCAGTATTTT. This sequence joins TRBV6-4 and TRBJ2-3; D is undetermined. This CDR3 region has 13 residues. V shed 4 bases and J shed 0 bases, with 5 bases lying between them. The V gene's germline CDR1 is MRHNA and CDR2 SNTAGT.

The V and J genes are TRBV9 and TRBJ2-1; 10 positions agree with TRBD2. CDR1 is SGDLS, CDR2 YYNGEE, per germline. After removal of 1 base from V and 7 bases from J, the junction contained 14 bases not matched to a gene. This CDR3 spans 18 amino acids. CDR3 bases: TGTGCCAGCAGCGTACAGGGCGCAGCGGGGGGGTTTGGGAATGAGCAGTTCTTC. It specifies CASSVQGAAGGFGNEQFF.

The chain combines TRBV5-1 with TRBJ2-2; D call uncertain. The V and J ends lost 3 bases and 1 base respectively, with 10 bases between them. This CDR3 is built from 15 residues. Germline V gives CDR1 SGHRS, CDR2 YFSETQ. Written as DNA, the CDR3 is TGCGCCAGCAGCTACACGGACGGGAACACCGGGGAGCTGTTTTTT. This sequence encodes CASSYTDGNTGELFF.

The chain uses TRBV19 and TRBJ1-1; D not certain. The CDR3 totals 14 residues. Trimming removed 1 base from V and 4 bases from J, with 10 bases in between. Germline V CDR1 and CDR2: LNHDA, SQIVND (reference sequence). CDR3 bases: TGTGCCAGTAGTATAGTTGGAGGGATCACTGAAGCTTTCTTT. The encoded protein is CASSIVGGITEAFF.

The chain uses TRBV30 and TRBJ1-6, with 7 bases that match TRBD1. The J segment lost 7 bases and the V segment lost 4 bases, leaving 4 bases of the junction unmatched. The V gene's germline CDR1 is GTSNPN and CDR2 SVGIG (reference sequence). CDR3 length: 13 residues. The CDR3 DNA sequence: TGTGCCTGGATGGGACAGCCAAATTCACCCCTCCACTTT. This codes for CAWMGQPNSPLHF.

The chain joins TRBV10-3 to TRBJ2-2; D remains unclear. Germline assignment: CDR1 ENHRY and CDR2 SYGVKD. The CDR3 is 14 amino acids. V was cut by 3 bases and J by 1 base, with 6 bases left in between. The CDR3 reads CAISERLNTGELFF. CDR3 bases: TGTGCCATCAGTGAACGCCTGAACACCGGGGAGCTGTTTTTT.

The chain links TRBV11-2 to TRBJ1-2, with D tentatively TRBD1 (5 bases). The CDR3 covers 15 residues. Trimming cost V 5 bases and J 2 bases, with 15 bases left between them. Per germline, CDR1 SGHAT and CDR2 FQNNGV. The CDR3 nucleotides read TGTGCCAGCAGCACAGACAGTCGTCGAAACTATGGCTACACCTTC. Protein: CASSTDSRRNYGYTF. The full variable domain, with the rest looked up from reference TRBV11-2 and TRBJ1-2, is EAGVAQSPRYKIIEKRQSVAFWCNPISGHATLYWYQQILGQGPKLLIQFQNNGVVDDSQLPKDRFSAERLKGVDSTLKIQPAKLEDSAVYLCASSTDSRRNYGYTFGSGTRLTVV.

This chain links TRBV2 with TRBJ2-2; the match to TRBD1 covers 9 bases. The germline gives CDR1 SNHLY, CDR2 FYNNEI. Germline trimming cut 7 bases from V and 2 bases from J; bases unmatched to any gene: 2. CDR3 length: 14 residues. As DNA, the CDR3 is TGTGCCAGCACGACAGGGGGTAACACCGGGGAGCTGTTTTTT. Its translation is CASTTGGNTGELFF.

This chain uses TRBV18 with TRBJ2-7; possibly TRBD2 for D (5 bases). V shed 3 bases and J shed 6 bases, with 12 bases lying between them. Germline V gives CDR1 KGHSH, CDR2 LQKENI. This CDR3 is 13 amino acids long. Written as DNA, the CDR3 is TGTGCCAGCTCACCTACCGGGATGCTCGAGCAGTACGTC. It encodes CASSPTGMLEQYV.

V gene TRBV27 combines with J gene TRBJ1-2; 12 nucleotides line up with TRBD1. With 3 bases clipped from V and 4 bases from J, the junction kept 6 bases outside the gene matches. Germline V CDR1 and CDR2: MNHEY, SMNVEV (reference sequence). CDR3 size: 16 residues. The CDR3 DNA sequence: TGTGCCAGCAGTTTCTTTGGGACAGGGGGCTCCTATGGCTACACCTTC. Translation gives CASSFFGTGGSYGYTF.

The rearrangement joins TRBV27 to TRBJ1-2; no firm D call. Germline V gene sequence: CDR1 MNHEY, CDR2 SMNVEV (reference sequence). Trimming removed 8 bases at V and 5 bases at J, with 15 bases between. The CDR3 is made up of 13 amino acids. Here the CDR3 reads CASSLSRWYGYTF. CDR3 coding DNA: TGTGCCAGCTCCTTGTCTAGGTGGTATGGCTACACCTTC.

The chain joins TRBV29-1 to TRBJ2-1, with a tentative D call TRBD2 (5 bases). Looked up from germline, CDR1 is SQVTM and CDR2 is ANQGSEA. Trimming shortened V by 7 bases and J by 7 bases, and 11 bases separated the two germline ends. The CDR3 consists of 11 residues. This CDR3 reads CSADRGNEQFF. DNA of the CDR3: TGCAGCGCCGATCGGGGTAATGAGCAGTTCTTC.

The chain links TRBV11-2 to TRBJ1-1; 11 bases match TRBD1. Germline V gene sequence: CDR1 SGHAT, CDR2 FQNNGV. The CDR3 totals 14 residues. Trimming removed 4 bases from V and 5 bases from J; junction bases left unmatched: 3. CDR3 sequence (DNA): TGTGCCAGCAGCTCGGGGACAGGGGGGACTGAAGCTTTCTTT. Translating gives CASSSGTGGTEAFF.

The V call is TRBV5-4, the J call TRBJ2-5, with a weak D call TRBD1 (6 bases). The CDR3 length is 14 residues. The germline V and J ends were trimmed by 8 bases and 3 bases, with 17 bases remaining between them. Germline CDR1 and CDR2: SGHNT and YYREEE (reference sequence). CDR3 residues: CASHTGTKEETQYF. For the CDR3, the DNA is TGTGCCAGTCACACCGGGACAAAAGAAGAGACCCAGTACTTC. Supplemented by reference TRBV5-4 and TRBJ2-5, the full variable domain reads ETGVTQSPTHLIKTRGQQVTLRCSSQSGHNTVSWYQQALGQGPQFIFQYYREEENGRGNFPPRFSGLQFPNYSSELNVNALELDDSALYLCASHTGTKEETQYFGPGTRLLVL.

This rearrangement joins TRBV4-3 to TRBJ2-3; D not certain. CDR3 length equals 20 residues. Germline loops: CDR1 LGHNA, CDR2 YSLEER. V was cut by 0 bases and J by 0 bases, with 22 bases left in between. CDR3 in amino acids: CASSQDALIGDTSSTDTQYF. Written as DNA, the CDR3 is TGCGCCAGCAGCCAAGATGCCCTAATCGGTGATACCTCTAGCACAGATACGCAGTATTTT.

The chain links TRBV4-1 to TRBJ2-5; D not resolved. The CDR3 totals 13 residues. Germline lookup yields CDR1 MGHRA and CDR2 YSYEKL. V was clipped by 3 bases and J by 3 bases, with 8 bases between them. CDR3 DNA: TGCGCCAGCAGCCAGTGGCGTAAAGAGACCCAGTACTTC. This gives the protein CASSQWRKETQYF.

V and J are TRBV7-2 and TRBJ2-6; no reliable D call. The germline gives CDR1 SGHTA, CDR2 FQGNSA. CDR3 length equals 15 residues. V shed 2 bases and J shed 0 bases, with 5 bases lying between them. CDR3 sequence (DNA): TGTGCCAGCAGCTTATCTGTCTCTGGGGCCAACGTCCTGACTTTC. Translating it yields CASSLSVSGANVLTF.

The rearrangement links TRBV19 to TRBJ2-2; tentatively, D is TRBD2 (5 bases). The V gene's germline CDR1 is LNHDA and CDR2 SQIVND (reference sequence). This CDR3 comprises 13 residues. V lost 7 bases and J 9 bases, leaving 15 bases between the germline ends. CDR3 in amino acids: CASNQNGVRELFF. In DNA form, the CDR3 reads TGTGCCAGTAACCAGAACGGGGTCAGGGAGCTGTTTTTT.